This T cell receptor beta chain appears in the sequencing data of a study of CD8 T cells in Susac syndrome. The CD8+ and CD4+ T cells were negatively isolated, with the TEMRA cells enriched by FACS. RNA amounts of roughly 0.45 to 1 ug underwent reverse transcription with random hexamers. TCRdb re-called the immunoSEQ multiplex PCR reads with MiXCR, one entry per CDR3 protein. The data show about 300,000 distinct CDR3 sequences, 65% to 90% seen once. In germline, CDR1 is LGHNA, CDR2 YSLEER. V was pared by 5 bases and J by 1 base, with 4 bases of the junction left unmatched. The CDR3 length is 15 residues.

The chain has TRBV4-3 and TRBJ1-1; 10 positions agree with TRBD1. The TCR was taken from a human donor with multiple sclerosis. The sequenced sample was CD8+ T cells from PBMCs. In DNA, the CDR3 is TGCGCCAGCAGCTATGGGACAGGGGCGAACACTGAAGCTTTCTTT. Translation: CASSYGTGANTEAFF.